This paragraph covers one TCR beta chain sequence. The CDR3 runs 19 residues. The V segment lost 2 bases and the J segment 0 bases; nucleotides outside the gene matches: 12. Germline lookup yields CDR1 SGDLS and CDR2 YYNGEE. The data originate from a study of blood T cell repertoires in COVID-19. Overall study: The analysed material was cDNA or gDNA that came from T cells, B-cell-depleted T cells, or PBMCs.

The data were produced by immunoSEQ multiplex PCR, yet TCRdb's version contains in-frame clones alone and is incomplete. Of a few hundred thousand clones listed, around 86% are singletons. Cohort allocation depended upon clinical history that participants reported. Symptom resolution, clearance, or two negative PCRs marked the recovered donors of Cohort 3. Sample: PBMCs or T cells enriched from blood (not recorded which). The receptor comes from a woman between 50 and 59 years old who had recovered from COVID-19. The rearrangement uses TRBV9 and TRBJ1-3; 9 nucleotides line up with TRBD1. The CDR3 region is CASSVSGGMTGGSGNTIYF. In DNA form, the CDR3 reads TGTGCCAGCAGCGTTTCCGGGGGGATGACAGGGGGCTCTGGAAACACCATATATTTT.